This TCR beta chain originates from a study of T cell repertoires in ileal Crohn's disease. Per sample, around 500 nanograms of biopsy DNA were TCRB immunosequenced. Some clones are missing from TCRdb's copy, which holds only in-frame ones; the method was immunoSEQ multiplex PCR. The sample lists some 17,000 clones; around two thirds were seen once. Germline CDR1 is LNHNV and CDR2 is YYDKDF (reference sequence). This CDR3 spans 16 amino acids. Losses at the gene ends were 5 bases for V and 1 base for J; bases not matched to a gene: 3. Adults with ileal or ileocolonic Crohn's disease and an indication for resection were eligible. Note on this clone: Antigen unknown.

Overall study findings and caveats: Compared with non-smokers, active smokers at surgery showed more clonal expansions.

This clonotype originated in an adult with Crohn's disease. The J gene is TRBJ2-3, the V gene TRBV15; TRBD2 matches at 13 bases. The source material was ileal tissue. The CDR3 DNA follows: TGTGCCACCAGCTGGACTAGCGGGAGTGGCACAGATACGCAGTATTTT. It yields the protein CATSWTSGSGTDTQYF.